This is a list of T cell receptor beta chains from one sample in a study of cytotoxic CD8 clonotypes in ibrutinib-treated CLL. The repertoire was sequenced with immunoSEQ multiplex PCR; TCRdb's copy has only in-frame clones and lacks some. The sample consists of under 200,000 clones, around 80% of them appearing once. Sequenced here: PBMCs, sampled after 24 months of ibrutinib treatment. These receptors came from a human donor with chronic lymphocytic leukemia. The CDR3 runs from the conserved cysteine through the conserved F or W. The D gene is left open where the match is weak. Size values are once, few and many counts, or a class for expanded clones, and some rows have none.

j_call clone_size v_call d_call cdr3_aa cdr3_nt
TRBJ2-2 once TRBV5-6 TRBD1 CASSLATGADGELFF TGTGCCAGCAGCTTGGCGACAGGGGCGGACGGGGAGCTGTTTTTT
TRBJ1-5 NA TRBV27 NA CASRTGQRPQHF TGTGCCAGCAGGACAGGACAGAGGCCCCAGCATTTT
TRBJ1-2 few TRBV10-3 NA CAISGLNYGYTF TGTGCCATTTCGGGCCTCAACTATGGCTACACCTTC
TRBJ2-7 NA TRBV18 TRBD1 CASSQPGQGSYEQYF TGTGCCAGCTCACAACCGGGACAGGGTTCTTACGAGCAGTACTTC
TRBJ1-5 NA TRBV7-8 TRBD1 CASSGRQGAATQPQHF TGTGCCAGCAGCGGCAGACAGGGGGCCGCCACGCAGCCCCAGCATTTT
TRBJ1-1 NA TRBV6-6 TRBD1 CASSSAGQGTEAFF TGTGCCAGCAGTTCCGCGGGACAGGGAACTGAAGCTTTCTTT
TRBJ2-3 NA TRBV7-9 NA CASSFSTDTQYF TGTGCCAGCAGCTTTAGCACAGATACGCAGTATTTT
TRBJ2-2 NA TRBV5-4 NA CASSLFSRNTGELFF TGTGCCAGCAGCTTGTTTAGCCGGAACACCGGGGAGCTGTTTTTT
TRBJ1-2 NA TRBV28 NA CASRIGRANYGYTF TGTGCCAGCAGAATAGGACGGGCTAACTATGGCTACACCTTC
TRBJ1-3 NA TRBV6-6 NA CASILILSGNTIYF TGTGCCAGCATCCTCATACTATCTGGAAACACCATATATTTT
TRBJ1-2 NA TRBV4-1 TRBD1 CASRPTDRTNYGYTF TGCGCCAGCAGGCCAACGGACAGGACTAACTATGGCTACACCTTC
TRBJ1-2 NA TRBV29-1 NA CSVDKGLGLSGGYTF TGCAGCGTTGATAAAGGGCTGGGGCTGTCCGGGGGCTACACCTTC
TRBJ2-1 few TRBV18 NA CASSPNRNEQFF TGTGCCAGCTCACCCAACAGAAATGAGCAGTTCTTC
TRBJ1-2 NA TRBV7-2 TRBD1 CASSLGGQGSDYGYTF TGTGCCAGCAGCTTAGGGGGACAGGGATCCGACTATGGCTACACCTTC
TRBJ1-1 once TRBV5-6 NA CASSLRPKNTEAFF TGTGCCAGCAGCTTGAGACCGAAGAACACTGAAGCTTTCTTT
TRBJ1-3 NA TRBV19 NA CASSIGGTIYF TGTGCCAGTAGTATTGGGGGAACCATATATTTT
TRBJ2-7 NA TRBV21-1 NA CASSKSSRKGTSYEQYF TGTGCCAGCAGCAAAAGTTCCCGGAAGGGGACCTCCTACGAGCAGTACTTC
TRBJ1-4 NA TRBV12-5 NA CASGLGEGSVKLFF TGTGCTAGTGGTTTGGGGGAGGGATCGGTAAAACTGTTTTTT
TRBJ1-5 NA TRBV21-1 NA CASSKGGVVQPQHF TGTGCCAGCAGCAAAGGGGGGGTCGTACAGCCCCAGCATTTT
TRBJ2-6 NA TRBV5-1 NA CASSLLAEISGANVLTF TGCGCCAGCAGCTTGTTAGCGGAAATCTCTGGGGCCAACGTCCTGACTTTC
TRBJ1-2 NA TRBV5-1 NA CASSLTGQFNYGYTF TGCGCCAGCAGCTTGACAGGCCAGTTTAACTATGGCTACACCTTC
TRBJ1-1 NA TRBV19 NA CASSIGVGRTMNTEAFF TGTGCCAGTAGTATAGGGGTGGGCAGAACCATGAACACTGAAGCTTTCTTT
TRBJ2-7 once TRBV6-5 NA CASGGLGLVKQYF TGTGCCAGCGGTGGACTGGGGTTAGTAAAGCAGTACTTC
TRBJ2-3 NA TRBV9 NA CASNRQRTDTQYF TGTGCCAGCAATAGGCAGCGCACAGATACGCAGTATTTT
TRBJ1-3 NA TRBV6-1 NA CASTWPGQANTIYF TGTGCCAGCACTTGGCCGGGACAAGCTAACACCATATATTTT
TRBJ1-1 NA TRBV7-9 NA CASSPPGGGVRAEAFF TGTGCCAGCAGCCCACCAGGCGGGGGGGTAAGGGCTGAAGCTTTCTTT
TRBJ1-3 NA TRBV30 NA CACLRNGISGNTIYF TGTGCCTGCCTTCGTAATGGGATCTCTGGAAACACCATATATTTT
TRBJ1-4 NA TRBV7-2 NA CASSPTILGGTNEKLFF TGTGCCAGCAGCCCCACCATTCTCGGGGGCACTAATGAAAAACTGTTTTTT
TRBJ1-5 NA TRBV29-1 NA CSVRHSNQPQHF TGCAGCGTTAGGCATAGCAATCAGCCCCAGCATTTT
TRBJ1-5 NA TRBV7-3 NA CASSFNPGVQPQHF TGTGCCAGCAGCTTTAATCCGGGGGTTCAGCCCCAGCATTTT
TRBJ1-2 NA TRBV5-1 TRBD1 CASSLGQGLNYGYTF TGCGCCAGCAGCTTAGGACAGGGCCTTAACTATGGCTACACCTTC
TRBJ2-7 NA TRBV6-5 NA CASSLPGVQNEQYF TGTGCCAGCAGCCTCCCAGGGGTACAGAACGAGCAGTACTTC
TRBJ1-2 few TRBV5-5 TRBD1 CASSLGRGTGAYGYTF TGTGCCAGCAGCTTGGGGAGGGGTACAGGGGCCTATGGCTACACCTTC
TRBJ1-1 NA TRBV7-3 TRBD1 CASSMGQPNTEAFF TGTGCCAGCAGCATGGGACAGCCGAACACTGAAGCTTTCTTT
TRBJ2-7 NA TRBV19 NA CASSTSRGAIGEQYF TGTGCCAGTAGTACCTCGAGGGGGGCGATCGGGGAGCAGTACTTC
TRBJ2-1 NA TRBV5-1 TRBD2 CASRGLSGGSSREQFF TGCGCCAGCAGGGGTCTGAGCGGCGGGAGTAGTCGGGAGCAGTTCTTC
TRBJ2-3 NA TRBV7-3 TRBD1 CASSSYTGGLDTQYF TGTGCCAGCAGCTCCTATACAGGGGGGTTAGATACGCAGTATTTT
TRBJ2-7 NA TRBV6-4 NA CASSDSMGGARYEQYF TGTGCCAGCAGTGACTCGATGGGGGGGGCGCGGTACGAGCAGTACTTC
TRBJ1-1 once TRBV19 NA CASRGQWGAFF TGTGCCAGTAGAGGTCAGTGGGGAGCTTTCTTT
TRBJ2-7 NA TRBV4-2 TRBD2 CASSQRTSGSYEQYF TGTGCCAGCAGCCAGAGGACTAGCGGTTCCTACGAGCAGTACTTC
TRBJ2-7 NA TRBV13 TRBD1 CASSLSGQRLEQYF TGTGCCAGCAGCCTCTCGGGACAGCGACTGGAGCAGTACTTC
TRBJ1-1 NA TRBV28 NA CASGLKGGVTEAFF TGTGCCAGCGGCCTAAAAGGGGGGGTCACTGAAGCTTTCTTT
TRBJ2-7 NA TRBV7-2 NA CASRTQGNEQYF TGTGCCAGCAGGACACAGGGTAACGAGCAGTACTTC
TRBJ1-1 NA TRBV15 NA CATSRDAGWTAFF TGTGCCACCAGCAGAGATGCAGGGTGGACAGCTTTCTTT
TRBJ1-1 NA TRBV5-4 NA CASSLADPSTEAFF TGTGCCAGCAGCTTGGCGGACCCCTCCACTGAAGCTTTCTTT
TRBJ2-7 few TRBV27 TRBD1 CASSSIMVDRGEYEQYF TGTGCCAGCAGTTCAATCATGGTCGACAGGGGGGAATACGAGCAGTACTTC
TRBJ2-1 NA TRBV7-9 NA CASSSVKGEQFF TGTGCCAGCAGCTCCGTGAAAGGTGAGCAGTTCTTC
TRBJ2-7 NA TRBV5-6 NA CASSLGEEQYF TGTGCCAGCAGCTTGGGCGAGGAGCAGTACTTC
TRBJ1-5 NA TRBV19 NA CASTTLNVGSGNQPQHF TGTGCCAGTACCACCCTCAACGTTGGTAGTGGCAATCAGCCCCAGCATTTT
TRBJ2-2 NA TRBV4-2 TRBD1 CASSHGDRDTGELFF TGTGCCAGCAGCCATGGGGACAGGGACACCGGGGAGCTGTTTTTT
TRBJ2-1 NA TRBV6-1 NA CASRTGVYNEQFF TGTGCCAGCAGAACGGGGGTCTACAATGAGCAGTTCTTC